This TCR beta chain was found in a study of regulatory T cells in long-lasting Graves disease. General study points: Repertoires from persistent disease leaned toward TRBV28, TRBJ1-2 and TRBJ2-5.

This clonotype was recorded a few times. Its antigen is as yet unknown. As for time point: newly diagnosed GD, antithyroid drugs for less than 3 months. From RNA extracted from PBMCs, the TCR library was made. Investigators prepared the TCR beta libraries by applying iRepertoire HTBI primers and Arm-PCR of CDR3 regions. One entry per CDR3 protein, called by TCRdb with MiXCR from the multiplex PCR reads. The table includes 530,000 or so distinct CDR3 sequences, about 16% detected once. Germline loops: CDR1 GTSNPN, CDR2 SVGIG (reference sequence). This CDR3 contains 17 residues. The ends were cut back, 0 bases at V and 1 base at J, with 16 bases in the middle. This sample also appeared in a second study, on T cells in Graves' hyperthyroidism and ophthalmopathy. That source reports: Initially, a first-round RT-PCR of the TCR CDR3 employed the HTBI primer set. Blood also carried most thyroid clonotypes expanded above 0.001.

The source material was peripheral blood mononuclear cells (PBMCs), sampled at new diagnosis, from a patient treated with antithyroid drugs. The rearrangement uses TRBV30 and TRBJ1-5; TRBD1 is a possible D gene (6 bases). This clonotype was sampled from a man younger than 35 with Graves disease. The CDR3 reads CAWSVLGRGGSNQPQHF. The CDR3 bases are TGTGCCTGGAGTGTACTCGGCAGGGGTGGGAGCAATCAGCCCCAGCATTTT.